Each of the 21 T cell receptor beta chains below was sequenced from the same sample in a study of cytomegalovirus exposure and HLA in healthy donors. PCR employed 60 Vbeta and 13 Jbeta primers. Method: immunoSEQ multiplex PCR; TCRdb's copy keeps in-frame clones and lacks some. The table has around 190,000 clones, 60% to 85% seen once; the top ten hold about 1.6%. The sample taken for sequencing was PBMCs. These receptors were obtained from a young woman in good health and CMV-seronegative.

The V gene is TRBV5-1, the J gene TRBJ2-3; 8 bases are a match to TRBD2. The CDR3 loop spans 15 amino acids. V trimming: 2 bases; J trimming: 5 bases; junction bases outside the gene matches: 7. CDR1 is SGHRS, CDR2 YFSETQ, per germline. CDR3 protein: CASSLAGAEIDTQYF. CDR3 nucleotides: TGCGCCAGCAGCTTAGCGGGAGCCGAGATAGATACGCAGTATTTT.

Only a few counts were recorded for this clone. The CDR3 DNA follows: TGTGCCAGCAGCGTAGGAGCGCTACAAGAGACCCAGTACTTC. Translating gives CASSVGALQETQYF. This chain connects TRBV9 to TRBJ2-5; no clear D. CDR1 and CDR2 (germline): SGDLS, YYNGEE. The CDR3 has 14 amino acids. The V end was cut by 0 bases, the J end by 2 bases, with 8 bases between.

The chain is built from TRBV30 and TRBJ1-4, with 7 bases matching TRBD1. This CDR3 region has 14 residues. CDR1 and CDR2 from the germline V gene are GTSNPN and SVGIG (reference sequence). V was pared by 2 bases and J by 4 bases, with 4 bases of the junction left unmatched. CDR3 in amino acids: CAWSPGQINEKLFF. The CDR3 DNA reads as TGTGCCTGGAGTCCGGGACAGATTAATGAAAAACTGTTTTTT.

The V call is TRBV4-1, the J call TRBJ2-4; D call uncertain. V lost 1 base, J lost 1 base, and 14 bases lay in between. This CDR3 comprises 17 residues. In germline, CDR1 is MGHRA, CDR2 YSYEKL. This CDR3 reads CASSQGWSGGAKNIQYF. The CDR3, as DNA: TGCGCCAGCAGCCAAGGCTGGTCAGGTGGGGCCAAAAACATTCAGTACTTC.

The gene calls are TRBV25-1 and TRBJ2-7; D perhaps matches TRBD2 (6 bases). V dropped 1 base and J dropped 7 bases, with 17 bases sitting between them. Germline loops: CDR1 MGHDK, CDR2 SYGVNS. The CDR3 is 15 residues long. CDR3 in DNA: TGTGCCAGCAGTGAATTGGGGGGAGTAACGGGAGAGCAGTACTTC. Protein product: CASSELGGVTGEQYF.

This clone was detected once. The V gene is TRBV2, the J gene TRBJ2-7; 8 bases match TRBD1. The CDR3 sequence is 14 residues long. In germline, CDR1 is SNHLY, CDR2 FYNNEI. V dropped 3 bases and J dropped 9; count of bases not matched to a gene: 10. As DNA, the CDR3 is TGTGCCAGCAGTGAGCGGACAGGGAACTCGCGGCAGTACTTC. This encodes CASSERTGNSRQYF.

This clone was detected only a few times. The chain is built from TRBV4-2 and TRBJ1-4; D is perhaps TRBD1 (5 bases). V lost 4 bases and J lost 5, with 14 bases in between. The germline CDR1 and CDR2 sequences are LGHNA and YNFKEQ. This CDR3 is built from 15 residues. The CDR3 DNA is TGTGCCAGCAGCCGTACCGTGGGGCAGAATGAAAAACTGTTTTTT. As protein: CASSRTVGQNEKLFF.

The V call is TRBV25-1, the J call TRBJ1-2; tentatively, D is TRBD1 (5 bases). The CDR3 is made up of 11 amino acids. The V gene's germline CDR1 is MGHDK and CDR2 SYGVNS. Trimming left V 6 bases short and J 13 bases short, with 15 bases between. The CDR3 bases are TGTGCCAGCAGCCAATCGTTGGGACTCACCTTC. Protein sequence: CASSQSLGLTF.

The rearrangement joins TRBV6-1 to TRBJ2-5; 8 bases are shared with TRBD2. The CDR3 is made up of 14 amino acids. V shed 8 bases, J shed 3 bases, and the junction held 8 bases outside the gene matches. Germline V gene lookup returns CDR1 MNHNS and CDR2 SASEGT. The DNA of the CDR3 is TGTGCCAGCTGTTGGACTAGCTCGGAAGAGACCCAGTACTTC. It encodes CASCWTSSEETQYF.

This chain uses TRBV9 with TRBJ1-1; D uncertain. There are 15 residues in the CDR3. CDR1 and CDR2 from the germline V gene are SGDLS and YYNGEE. V lost 4 bases and J lost 2, with 15 bases in between. The CDR3 DNA reads TGTGCCAGCAGCCCGAGCGGCGGGCCCAACACTGAAGCTTTCTTT. This encodes CASSPSGGPNTEAFF.

The J gene is TRBJ1-3, the V gene TRBV6-1; D is unresolved. The germline CDR1 and CDR2 sequences are MNHNS and SASEGT. The CDR3 covers 13 residues. V was shortened by 6 bases and J by 8 bases, with 14 bases between the two germline ends. CDR3 amino acids: CASRTRTTDTIYF. The CDR3 nucleotides are TGTGCCAGCAGGACCAGGACTACGGACACCATATATTTT.

The rearrangement joins TRBV7-3 to TRBJ2-3; TRBD1 aligns across 10 bases. J lost 5 bases, V lost 4 bases, and 9 bases had no gene match. Looked up from germline, CDR1 is SGHTA and CDR2 is FQGTGA. The CDR3 sequence is 16 residues long. The CDR3 spells CASSSPGQGSGDTQYF. The CDR3 DNA follows: TGTGCCAGCAGCTCGCCGGGACAGGGGTCGGGAGATACGCAGTATTTT.

The V gene is TRBV27, the J gene TRBJ2-1; the D gene is possibly TRBD1 (6 bases). This CDR3 is built from 13 residues. V shed 3 bases and J shed 7 bases, with 10 bases lying between them. Germline assignment: CDR1 MNHEY and CDR2 SMNVEV (reference sequence). Here the CDR3 reads CASSLPGENEQFF. For the CDR3, the DNA is TGTGCCAGCAGTTTGCCAGGGGAAAATGAGCAGTTCTTC.

Points on this clone: The sample has other DNA sequences that encode this CDR3 too. The chain employs TRBV29-1 and TRBJ2-5; D might be TRBD2 (6 bases). Per germline, CDR1 SQVTM and CDR2 ANQGSEA. This CDR3 is 15 amino acids long. Between the trimmed V and J ends, which lost 6 bases and 1 base, there was a span of 18 bases. The CDR3 region is CSVSLAGGGQETQYF. CDR3 nucleotide sequence: TGCAGCGTATCCTTAGCTGGGGGAGGCCAAGAGACCCAGTACTTC.

The V gene is TRBV4-1, the J gene TRBJ1-5; 10 bases map to TRBD1. CDR1 and CDR2 from the germline V gene are MGHRA and YSYEKL. This CDR3 has 16 amino acids. Trimming removed 1 base from V and 7 bases from J; junction bases left unmatched: 7. CDR3 loop: CASSQAGQGSHQPQHF. The CDR3 nucleotides are TGCGCCAGCAGCCAAGCGGGACAGGGGAGTCACCAGCCCCAGCATTTT.

The chain links TRBV30 to TRBJ1-3; tentative D call: TRBD1 (5 bases). The CDR3 is 15 amino acids. Trimming pared 1 base from V and 0 bases from J, leaving 10 bases between. CDR1 and CDR2 from the germline V gene are GTSNPN and SVGIG (reference sequence). The CDR3 loop reads CAWSGKTVSGNTIYF. For the CDR3, the DNA is TGTGCCTGGAGTGGGAAGACAGTCTCTGGAAACACCATATATTTT.

This clone has more than one count but fewer than ten. The rearrangement joins TRBV27 to TRBJ1-2, with 8 bases matching TRBD1. The CDR3 spans 14 residues. Germline V gene sequence: CDR1 MNHEY, CDR2 SMNVEV (reference sequence). With 2 bases clipped from V and 3 bases from J, the junction kept 2 bases outside the gene matches. The CDR3 reads CASSLTQGDYGYTF. The CDR3 DNA follows: TGTGCCAGCAGTTTAACACAGGGGGACTATGGCTACACCTTC.

V and J are TRBV18 and TRBJ2-3; D unclear. V was cut by 3 bases and J by 6 bases, with 10 bases left in between. The CDR3 length is 13 residues. From germline, CDR1 is KGHSH and CDR2 LQKENI. CDR3 nucleotides: TGTGCCAGCTCACCTCCCCCCGGGGATACGCAGTATTTT. The encoded protein is CASSPPPGDTQYF.

The chain uses TRBV9 and TRBJ2-6; 10 bases fit TRBD1. CDR1 SGDLS and CDR2 YYNGEE come from the germline V gene. This CDR3 has 18 amino acids. Trimming cost V 2 bases and J 4 bases; bases outside gene matches: 9. The CDR3 spells CASSVPDRGHVGANVLTF. As DNA, the CDR3 is TGTGCCAGCAGCGTTCCTGACAGGGGGCATGTGGGGGCCAACGTCCTGACTTTC. The full variable domain, rest sourced from reference TRBV9 and TRBJ2-6, is DSGVTQTPKHLITATGQRVTLRCSPRSGDLSVYWYQQSLDQGLQFLIQYYNGEERAKGNILERFSAQQFPDLHSELNLSSLELGDSALYFCASSVPDRGHVGANVLTFGAGSRLTVL.

This chain links TRBV27 with TRBJ2-2; 7 bases map to TRBD1. The CDR3 length is 16 residues. Trimming cost V 6 bases and J 4 bases; bases outside gene matches: 11. Germline values: CDR1 MNHEY, CDR2 SMNVEV (reference sequence). The chain's CDR3 is CASSPSTGVGTGELFF. The DNA of the CDR3 is TGTGCCAGCAGCCCAAGTACAGGGGTTGGCACCGGGGAGCTGTTTTTT.

J is TRBJ2-2 and V is TRBV13, with TRBD2 identical over 8 bases. Germline V gene lookup returns CDR1 PRHDT and CDR2 FYEKMQ (reference sequence). CDR3 length: 14 residues. The V segment lost 5 bases and the J segment 5 bases; nucleotides outside the gene matches: 4. The CDR3 nucleotides are TGTGCCAGCAGCGCCGGGGGGGGAACCGGGGAGCTGTTTTTT. Translation: CASSAGGGTGELFF.